The clone carrying this T cell receptor (beta chain) was found many times. Its antigen remains unidentified. A single record per CDR3 protein comes from TCRdb applying MiXCR to the RT-PCR reads. Of over 450,000 distinct CDR3 sequences in the sample, 10% to 15% were seen once. CDR1 and CDR2 (germline): SEHNR, FQNEAQ (reference sequence). The V gene end was trimmed by 3 bases and the J gene end by 5 bases; junction bases not matched to a gene: 7. The CDR3 consists of 14 residues. The sample is drawn from a study of response to subunit inactivated influenza vaccine. Findings of the study overall: T cells newly recruited by each seasonal influenza vaccination are few, the authors suggested.

The source was PBMCs from blood, collected about 40 days after vaccination. The receptor was isolated from a man aged 50-59 years who received an inactivated influenza vaccine. The rearrangement uses TRBV7-9 and TRBJ2-7; 7 nucleotides agree with TRBD2. The CDR3 DNA sequence: TGTGCCAGCAGCTTTCGGGACTATCCTAACGAGCAGTACTTC. It yields the protein CASSFRDYPNEQYF.